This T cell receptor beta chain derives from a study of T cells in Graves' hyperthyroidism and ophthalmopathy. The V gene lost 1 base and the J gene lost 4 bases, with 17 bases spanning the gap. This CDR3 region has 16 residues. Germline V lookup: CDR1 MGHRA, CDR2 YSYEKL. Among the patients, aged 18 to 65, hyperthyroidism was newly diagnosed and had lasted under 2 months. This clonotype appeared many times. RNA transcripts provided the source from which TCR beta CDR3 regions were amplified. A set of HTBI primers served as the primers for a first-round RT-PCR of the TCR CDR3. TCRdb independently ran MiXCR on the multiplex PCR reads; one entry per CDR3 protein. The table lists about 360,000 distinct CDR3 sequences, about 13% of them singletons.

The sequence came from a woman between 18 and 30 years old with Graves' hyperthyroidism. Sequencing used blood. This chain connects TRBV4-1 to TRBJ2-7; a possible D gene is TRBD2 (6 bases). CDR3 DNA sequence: TGCGCCAGCAGCCAAGGGGACCGAGTAGCGGAGTACGAGCAGTACTTC. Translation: CASSQGDRVAEYEQYF.